This passage covers 18 T cell receptor beta chains from one sample sequenced in a study of blood T cell repertoires in COVID-19. Data came from immunoSEQ multiplex PCR; TCRdb stores just in-frame clones and leaves some out. The sample yields roughly 180,000 clones, 85% seen once. What was sequenced was peripheral blood. All receptors come from a woman between 45 and 60 years old with COVID-19, enrolled during active disease.

The gene calls are TRBV7-2 and TRBJ1-1; tentatively, D is TRBD1 (6 bases). Trimming shortened V by 5 bases and J by 5 bases, and 15 bases separated the two germline ends. The CDR3 runs to 14 residues. CDR1 SGHTA and CDR2 FQGNSA come from the germline V gene. The CDR3 coding sequence is TGTGCCAGCAGCACCCAGGGGAGAACTACTGAAGCTTTCTTT. Translating it yields CASSTQGRTTEAFF.

The CDR3 DNA sequence: TGTGCCAGCAGTTTCCAGCGGGGACTCTACGAGCAGTACTTC. Protein product: CASSFQRGLYEQYF. This chain joins TRBV27 and TRBJ2-7; 7 bases map to TRBD2. Germline V lookup: CDR1 MNHEY, CDR2 SMNVEV (reference sequence). The V and J ends lost 3 bases and 3 bases, in that order; junction bases with no gene match: 5. CDR3 length: 14 amino acids.

V usage is TRBV28 and J usage is TRBJ1-2; no firm D call. V lost 8 bases, J lost 8 bases, and 15 bases lay in between. The CDR3 sequence is 12 residues long. Germline V lookup: CDR1 MDHEN, CDR2 SYDVKM. The CDR3 region has the DNA TGTGCCAGCGTGAGCACCTCTAGGGGCTACACCTTC. The encoded protein is CASVSTSRGYTF.

This clone was recorded only once. The gene calls are TRBV7-9 and TRBJ1-5; TRBD1 agrees at 10 bases. V shed 5 bases and J 5 bases; nucleotides not matched to a gene: 3. In germline, CDR1 is SEHNR, CDR2 FQNEAQ (reference sequence). The CDR3 has 14 residues. This CDR3 reads CASSGTGDHQPQHF. DNA of the CDR3: TGTGCCAGCAGCGGGACAGGGGATCATCAGCCCCAGCATTTT.

This clone was observed a handful of times. The chain uses TRBV5-4 and TRBJ2-3, with D maybe TRBD1 (5 bases). V was cut by 10 bases and J by 1 base, with 13 bases left in between. In germline, CDR1 is SGHNT, CDR2 YYREEE (reference sequence). The CDR3 is made up of 13 amino acids. The CDR3 here is CAYRTGGTDTQYF. CDR3 nucleotides: TGTGCCTACAGGACGGGTGGCACAGATACGCAGTATTTT.

CDR3 coding DNA: TGTGCCAGCAGCGACCCCGGGACAGGGTCCTACGAGCAGTACTTC. Its translation: CASSDPGTGSYEQYF. The V call is TRBV9, the J call TRBJ2-7; 9 bases fit TRBD1. Per germline, CDR1 SGDLS and CDR2 YYNGEE. CDR3 length equals 15 residues. Trimming removed 3 bases from V and 1 base from J; junction bases left unmatched: 5.

The chain has TRBV28 and TRBJ2-1; possible D gene TRBD2, 5 bases. Trimming removed 7 bases from V and 1 base from J, with 11 bases in between. Germline V gene lookup returns CDR1 MDHEN and CDR2 SYDVKM. CDR3 length: 14 amino acids. CDR3 in amino acids: CASTRVGSYNEQFF. CDR3 coding DNA: TGTGCCAGCACGAGGGTAGGGTCCTACAATGAGCAGTTCTTC.

The rearrangement uses TRBV29-1 and TRBJ2-3; TRBD1 matches 7 bases. CDR3 length: 13 residues. Per germline, CDR1 SQVTM and CDR2 ANQGSEA. CDR3 loop: CSETGMGTDTQYF. The CDR3 DNA sequence: TGCAGTGAGACAGGGATGGGCACAGATACGCAGTATTTT.

The chain uses TRBV6-5 and TRBJ2-5, with 11 bases matching TRBD2. Trimming removed 4 bases from V and 2 bases from J; junction bases left unmatched: 6. The germline V gene encodes CDR1 MNHEY and CDR2 SVGAGI. There are 16 residues in the CDR3. The CDR3 is CASSSTSGGHQETQYF. The CDR3 DNA is TGTGCCAGCAGTTCAACTAGCGGGGGCCATCAAGAGACCCAGTACTTC.

The rearrangement joins TRBV4-1 to TRBJ1-5; D call uncertain. The CDR3 loop spans 15 amino acids. The V gene lost 0 bases and the J gene lost 0 bases, with 6 bases spanning the gap. CDR1 is MGHRA, CDR2 YSYEKL, per germline. The CDR3 coding sequence is TGCGCCAGCAGCCAAGATTGGGCTAGCAATCAGCCCCAGCATTTT. Translation: CASSQDWASNQPQHF.

V gene TRBV6-2 or TRBV6-3 combines with J gene TRBJ2-5; a weak D match, TRBD2 (6 bases). CDR1 is MNHEY, CDR2 SVGEGT, per germline. The CDR3 contains 15 residues. V dropped 0 bases and J dropped 4 bases, with 12 bases sitting between them. Here the CDR3 reads CASSYSKEGTETQYF. Here the CDR3 DNA reads TGTGCCAGCAGTTACTCGAAGGAGGGGACAGAGACCCAGTACTTC.

The chain recombines TRBV28 with TRBJ2-7; TRBD1 matches 7 bases. The CDR3 consists of 13 residues. In germline, CDR1 is MDHEN, CDR2 SYDVKM. V gave up 9 bases and J gave up 2 bases; unmatched junction bases: 7. This CDR3 reads CARPRDSPYEQYF. CDR3 coding DNA: TGTGCCAGACCTAGGGACAGCCCCTACGAGCAGTACTTC.

The gene calls are TRBV9 and TRBJ1-4; the D is unclear. Looked up from germline, CDR1 is SGDLS and CDR2 is YYNGEE. The CDR3 sequence is 15 residues long. V was shortened by 0 bases and J by 2 bases, with 8 bases between the two germline ends. The CDR3 DNA is TGTGCCAGCAGCGTAGGTCTGAGGACTAATGAAAAACTGTTTTTT. Translating it yields CASSVGLRTNEKLFF.

This clone occurred a few times. This sequence joins TRBV19 and TRBJ1-3, with 7 nucleotides matching TRBD1. The CDR3 contains 15 residues. Germline CDR1 LNHDA, CDR2 SQIVND (reference sequence). V shed 4 bases, J shed 2 bases, and the junction held 5 bases outside the gene matches. DNA of the CDR3: TGTGCCAGTAGTACGGATACAGGGGCTGGAAACACCATATATTTT. Translation: CASSTDTGAGNTIYF.

This clone was seen a handful of times. The V call is TRBV6-2 or TRBV6-3, the J call TRBJ1-5; the match to TRBD1 covers 7 bases. Germline-derived CDR1 and CDR2 are MNHEY and SVGEGT. V trimming: 4 bases; J trimming: 4 bases; junction bases outside the gene matches: 10. The CDR3 length is 16 residues. The CDR3 region is CASSSRTGSLNQPQHF. CDR3 sequence (DNA): TGTGCCAGCAGTTCCCGGACAGGATCTTTAAATCAGCCCCAGCATTTT.

The J gene is TRBJ2-1, the V gene TRBV9; D may be TRBD2 (5 bases). Germline values: CDR1 SGDLS, CDR2 YYNGEE. The CDR3 is 14 residues long. The V gene lost 1 base and the J gene lost 9 bases, with 14 bases spanning the gap. In nucleotides, the CDR3 is TGTGCCAGCAGCGTATCCGGGGTCCGGGTTGAGCAGTTCTTC. Its protein product is CASSVSGVRVEQFF.

This clone was recorded only once. The chain has TRBV9 and TRBJ1-2; D gene unclear. The CDR3 is 11 residues long. Germline values: CDR1 SGDLS, CDR2 YYNGEE. The V gene lost 4 bases and the J gene lost 5 bases, with 6 bases spanning the gap. The CDR3 nucleotides are TGTGCCAGCAGCACCGGGTATGGCTACACCTTC. Translated: CASSTGYGYTF.

This clone was seen only a few times. The rearrangement joins TRBV11-3 to TRBJ1-5; TRBD1 might be the D (6 bases). V was cut by 8 bases and J by 7 bases, with 24 bases left in between. This CDR3 has 16 amino acids. Germline lookup yields CDR1 SGHNT and CDR2 YENEEA. The CDR3 region has the DNA TGTGCCAGCTTCCACCTGCATTGGGGGCGCGGGCAGCCCCAGCATTTT. As protein: CASFHLHWGRGQPQHF.